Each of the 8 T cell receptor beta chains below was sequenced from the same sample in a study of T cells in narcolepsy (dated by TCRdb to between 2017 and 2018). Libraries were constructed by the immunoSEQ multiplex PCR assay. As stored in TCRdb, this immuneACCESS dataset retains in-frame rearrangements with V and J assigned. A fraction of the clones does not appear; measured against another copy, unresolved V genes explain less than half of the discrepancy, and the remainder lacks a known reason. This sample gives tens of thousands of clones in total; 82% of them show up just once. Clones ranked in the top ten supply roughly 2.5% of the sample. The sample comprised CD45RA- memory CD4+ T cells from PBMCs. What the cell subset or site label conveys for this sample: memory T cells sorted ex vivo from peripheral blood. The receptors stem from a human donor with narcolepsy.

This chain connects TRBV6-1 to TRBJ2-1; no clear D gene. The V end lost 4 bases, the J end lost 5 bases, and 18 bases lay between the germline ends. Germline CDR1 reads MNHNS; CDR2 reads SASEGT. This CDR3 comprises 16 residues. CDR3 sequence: CASSVIPNLGHNEQFF. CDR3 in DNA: TGTGCCAGCAGTGTAATCCCAAACCTAGGCCACAATGAGCAGTTCTTC.

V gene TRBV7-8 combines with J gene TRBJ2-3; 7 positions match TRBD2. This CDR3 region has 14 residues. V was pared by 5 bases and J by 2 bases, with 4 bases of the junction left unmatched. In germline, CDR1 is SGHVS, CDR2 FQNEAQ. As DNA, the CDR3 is TGTGCCAGCAGCCTAGGACTAGACACAGATACGCAGTATTTT. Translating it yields CASSLGLDTDTQYF.

The CDR3 protein is CASSLGGTGQETQYF. CDR3 DNA: TGTGCCAGCAGCTTAGGAGGGACGGGGCAAGAGACCCAGTACTTC. The J gene is TRBJ2-5, the V gene TRBV7-2; D possibly matches TRBD1 or TRBD2 (5 bases each). Germline loops: CDR1 SGHTA, CDR2 FQGNSA. V was shortened by 1 base and J by 2 bases, with 11 bases between the two germline ends. The CDR3 runs to 15 residues. The whole variable domain, filled in from reference TRBV7-2 and TRBJ2-5, reads GAGVSQSPSNKVTEKGKDVELRCDPISGHTALYWYRQSLGQGLEFLIYFQGNSAPDKSGLPSDRFSAERTGGSVSTLTIQRTQQEDSAVYLCASSLGGTGQETQYFGPGTRLLVL.

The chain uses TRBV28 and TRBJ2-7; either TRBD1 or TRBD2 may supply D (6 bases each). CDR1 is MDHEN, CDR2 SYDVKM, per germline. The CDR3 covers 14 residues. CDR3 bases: TGTGCTTCGGGGGTGGCAGGGGCCCCCTACGAGCAGTACTTC. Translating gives CASGVAGAPYEQYF.

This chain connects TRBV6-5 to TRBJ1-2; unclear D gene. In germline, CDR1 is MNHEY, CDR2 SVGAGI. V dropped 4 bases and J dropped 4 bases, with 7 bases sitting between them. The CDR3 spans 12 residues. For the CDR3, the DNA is TGTGCCAGCAGTTCCAGCTCCTATGGCTACACCTTC. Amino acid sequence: CASSSSSYGYTF.

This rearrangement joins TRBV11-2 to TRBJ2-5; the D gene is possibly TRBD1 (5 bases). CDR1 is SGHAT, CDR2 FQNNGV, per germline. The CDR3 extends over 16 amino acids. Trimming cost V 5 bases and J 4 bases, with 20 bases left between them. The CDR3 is CASSRPPQGSGETQYF. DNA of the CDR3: TGTGCCAGCAGCCGACCCCCCCAGGGATCCGGAGAGACCCAGTACTTC.

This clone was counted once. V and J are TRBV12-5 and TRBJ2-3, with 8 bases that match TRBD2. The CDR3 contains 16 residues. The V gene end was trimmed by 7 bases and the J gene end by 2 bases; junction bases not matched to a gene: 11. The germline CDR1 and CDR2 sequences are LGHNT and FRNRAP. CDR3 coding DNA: TGTGCTAGTGTCCCAACGACCGGGGGGGTCACAGATACGCAGTATTTT. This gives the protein CASVPTTGGVTDTQYF.

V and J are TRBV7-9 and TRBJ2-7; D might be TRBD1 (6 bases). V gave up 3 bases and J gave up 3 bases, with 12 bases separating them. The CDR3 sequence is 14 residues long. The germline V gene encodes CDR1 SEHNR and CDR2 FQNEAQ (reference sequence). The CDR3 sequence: CASSFRGNYYEQYF. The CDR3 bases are TGTGCCAGCAGCTTCAGGGGTAACTACTACGAGCAGTACTTC.